This T cell receptor (beta chain) was retrieved from a study of cytomegalovirus exposure and HLA in healthy donors. 13 Jbeta primers and 60 Vbeta primers were used for the PCR. Using immunoSEQ multiplex PCR, the repertoire was profiled, and TCRdb retains in-frame clones only, with some absent. The sample holds about 120,000 clones, 80% seen once. This receptor was obtained from a female donor in good health and CMV-seropositive. The sequenced material came from PBMCs.

CDR3 loop: CASRPGTGGADTQYF. For the CDR3, the DNA is TGTGCCAGCAGGCCCGGGACAGGGGGCGCGGATACGCAGTATTTT. The V and J genes are TRBV6-5 and TRBJ2-3, with 12 bases identical to TRBD1. This CDR3 is built from 15 residues. V gave up 6 bases and J gave up 6 bases; unmatched junction bases: 7. Germline loops: CDR1 MNHEY, CDR2 SVGAGI.